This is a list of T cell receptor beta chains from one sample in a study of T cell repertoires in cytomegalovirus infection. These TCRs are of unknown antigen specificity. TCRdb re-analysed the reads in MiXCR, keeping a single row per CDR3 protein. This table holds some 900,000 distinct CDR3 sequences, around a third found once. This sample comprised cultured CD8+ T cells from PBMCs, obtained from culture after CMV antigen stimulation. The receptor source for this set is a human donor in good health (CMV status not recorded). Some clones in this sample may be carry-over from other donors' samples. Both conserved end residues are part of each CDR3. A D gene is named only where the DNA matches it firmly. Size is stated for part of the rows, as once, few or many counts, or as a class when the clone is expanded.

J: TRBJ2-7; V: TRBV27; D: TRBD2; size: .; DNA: TGTGCCAGCAGGTCCGGGACTAGCGGATACGAGCAGTACTTC; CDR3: CASRSGTSGYEQYF
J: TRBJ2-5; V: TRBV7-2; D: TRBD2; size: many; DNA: TGTGCCAGCAGCTTAGGTAGCGGGGGGGCAGAGACCCAGTACTTC; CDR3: CASSLGSGGAETQYF
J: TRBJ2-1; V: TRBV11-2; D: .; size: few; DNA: TGTGCCAGCACCCTTCAGGGGGGCCTCTACAATGAGCAGTTCTTC; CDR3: CASTLQGGLYNEQFF
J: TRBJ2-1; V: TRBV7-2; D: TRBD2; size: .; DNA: TGTGCCAGCTCTGTGCGGGGGGGCTGGGATGAGCAGTTCTTC; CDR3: CASSVRGGWDEQFF
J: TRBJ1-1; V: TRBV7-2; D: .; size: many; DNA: TGTGCCAGCAGCCCCGTTACGGGAACTATGAACACTGAAGCTTTCTTT; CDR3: CASSPVTGTMNTEAFF
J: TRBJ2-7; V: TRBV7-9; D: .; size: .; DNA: TGTGCCAGCAGCTCAGGAGAGACAGCGACCTACGAGCAGTACTTC; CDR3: CASSSGETATYEQYF
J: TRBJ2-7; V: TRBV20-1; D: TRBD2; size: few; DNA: TGCAGTGCTCCGTACCCTCAGGGACTGGGACTAGCGGCCAACGAGCAGTACTTC; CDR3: CSAPYPQGLGLAANEQYF
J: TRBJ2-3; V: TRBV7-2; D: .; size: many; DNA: TGTGCCAGCAGCTTAGCGGGGACCGCTAGCACAGATACGCAGTATTTT; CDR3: CASSLAGTASTDTQYF
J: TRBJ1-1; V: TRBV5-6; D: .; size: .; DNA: TGTGCCAGCAGCTTGGTGGCAGCTGAAGCTTTCTTT; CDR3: CASSLVAAEAFF
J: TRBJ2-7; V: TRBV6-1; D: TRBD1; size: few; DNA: TGTGCCAGCAGGGGACAGGGTTCCGACGAGCAGTACTTC; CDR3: CASRGQGSDEQYF
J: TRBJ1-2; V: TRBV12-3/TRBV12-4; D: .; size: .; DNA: TGTGCCAGCAGTTTAGGCCAGCATGGCTACACCTTC; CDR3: CASSLGQHGYTF
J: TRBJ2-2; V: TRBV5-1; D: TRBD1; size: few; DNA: TGCGCCAGCAGCTTCACCCGGACAGGGGGAATGGAGAACACCGGGGAGCTGTTTTTT; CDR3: CASSFTRTGGMENTGELFF
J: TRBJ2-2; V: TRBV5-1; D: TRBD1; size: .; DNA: TGCGCCAGCAGCCCCATCAGGACAGGGACAACCGGGGAGCTGTTTTTT; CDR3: CASSPIRTGTTGELFF
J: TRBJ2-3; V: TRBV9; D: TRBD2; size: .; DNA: TGTGCCAGCAGCCCCTCCGGTGGACTAGCGATTGTGGGAGATACGCAGTATTTT; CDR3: CASSPSGGLAIVGDTQYF
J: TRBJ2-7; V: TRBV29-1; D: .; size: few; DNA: TGCAGCGTTGAATCTCGGAGCTCCTACGAGCAGTACTTC; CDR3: CSVESRSSYEQYF
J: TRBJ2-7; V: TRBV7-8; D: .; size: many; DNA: TGTGCCAGCAGCCACAGGGTTGTAGACGAGCAGTACTTC; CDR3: CASSHRVVDEQYF
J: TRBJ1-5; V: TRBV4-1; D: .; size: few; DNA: TGCGCCAGCAGCCAACACGCACAGGGCGAAGGCAATCAGCCCCAGCATTTT; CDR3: CASSQHAQGEGNQPQHF
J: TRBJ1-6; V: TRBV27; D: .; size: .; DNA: TGTGCCAGCAGGCCGGGGGACCCCTATAATTCACCCCTCCACTTT; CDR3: CASRPGDPYNSPLHF
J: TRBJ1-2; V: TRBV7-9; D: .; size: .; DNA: TGTGCCAGCAGCTTAGGGGTGAACCCAAGGGCGTATGGCTACACCTTC; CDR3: CASSLGVNPRAYGYTF
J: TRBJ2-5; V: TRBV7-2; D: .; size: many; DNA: TGTGCCAGCAGCTTAGCTAGTTTCAGGGAGGAGACCCAGTACTTC; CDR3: CASSLASFREETQYF
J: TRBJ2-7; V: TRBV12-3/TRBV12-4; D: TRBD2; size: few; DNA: TGTGCCAGCAAAGGGAGGGGTGAAAGCTACGAGCAGTACTTC; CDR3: CASKGRGESYEQYF
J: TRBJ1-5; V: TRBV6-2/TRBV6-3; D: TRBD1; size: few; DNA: TGTGCCAGCAGACAAGTTACAGGGGGCAGGGATCAGCCCCAGCATTTT; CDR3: CASRQVTGGRDQPQHF
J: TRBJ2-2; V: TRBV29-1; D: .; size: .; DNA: TGCAGCGTTCTAGGGATTGGAGCCGGGGAGCTGTTTTTT; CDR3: CSVLGIGAGELFF
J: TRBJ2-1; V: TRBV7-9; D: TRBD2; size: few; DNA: TGTGCCAGCAGCTTGCCGCGGGGGGCCCATGAGCAGTTCTTC; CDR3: CASSLPRGAHEQFF
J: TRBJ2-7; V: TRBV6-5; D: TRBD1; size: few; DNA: TGTGCCAGCAGGGACCGGACAGGAGACTACGAGCAGTACTTC; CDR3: CASRDRTGDYEQYF
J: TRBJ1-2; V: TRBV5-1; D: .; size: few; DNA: TGCGCCAGCAGCTTGGGGGACGCGCCCTATGGCTACACCTTC; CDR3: CASSLGDAPYGYTF
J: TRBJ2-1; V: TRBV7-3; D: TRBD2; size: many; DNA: TGTGCCAGCAGCTTAACGGCCGGGACTAGCGGGGCCCCAACGATGACAGAAGCCTACAATGAGCAGTTCTTC; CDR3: CASSLTAGTSGAPTMTEAYNEQFF
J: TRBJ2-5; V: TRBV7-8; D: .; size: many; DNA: TGTGCCAGCAGCTCGTCTGGGACTCAGCAAGAGACCCAGTACTTC; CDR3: CASSSSGTQQETQYF
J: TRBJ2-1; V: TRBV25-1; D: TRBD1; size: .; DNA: TGTGCCAGCAGTGAATGGGGACAGGGGTACAATGAGCAGTTCTTC; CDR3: CASSEWGQGYNEQFF
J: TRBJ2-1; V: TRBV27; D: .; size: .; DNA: TGTGCCAGCAGTTTATCGGTAGGGTCTCTCTACAATGAGCAGTTCTTC; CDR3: CASSLSVGSLYNEQFF
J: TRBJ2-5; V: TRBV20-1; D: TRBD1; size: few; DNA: TGCAGTGCTAATTCAGGGGCCGGGACAGGGAAAGAGACCCAGTACTTC; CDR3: CSANSGAGTGKETQYF
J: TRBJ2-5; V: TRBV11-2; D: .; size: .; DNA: TGTGCCAGCAGTTTCCAGTCCACCCAAGAGACCCAGTACTTC; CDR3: CASSFQSTQETQYF
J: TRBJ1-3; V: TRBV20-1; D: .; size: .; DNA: TGCAGTGCTAGAGAAGGAGGGGGAAACACCATATATTTT; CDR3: CSAREGGGNTIYF
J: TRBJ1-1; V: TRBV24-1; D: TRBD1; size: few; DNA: TGTGCCACCAGTGACCCGGGGACAGGGAAAGCTTTCTTT; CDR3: CATSDPGTGKAFF
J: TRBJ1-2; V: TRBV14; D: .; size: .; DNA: TGTGCCAGCAGCCAAGTCTTCATCGAGGACTACACCTTC; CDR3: CASSQVFIEDYTF